This T cell receptor beta chain was recovered during a study of cytomegalovirus exposure and HLA in healthy donors. PCR employed 60 Vbeta and 13 Jbeta primers. Using immunoSEQ multiplex PCR, the repertoire was profiled, and TCRdb retains in-frame clones only, with some absent. The profile shows some 200,000 clones, 79% of them singletons. This clonotype was obtained from a woman aged 45-65 years in good health and CMV-seronegative. Input material: PBMCs.

CDR3 in amino acids: CASSPGTGNSGNTIYF. The DNA of the CDR3 is TGCGCCAGCAGCCCGGGAACAGGGAACTCTGGAAACACCATATATTTT. This chain links TRBV5-1 with TRBJ1-3, with D perhaps matching TRBD1 (6 bases). V lost 4 bases and J lost 0, with 14 bases in between. Germline-derived CDR1 and CDR2 are SGHRS and YFSETQ. This CDR3 comprises 16 residues.